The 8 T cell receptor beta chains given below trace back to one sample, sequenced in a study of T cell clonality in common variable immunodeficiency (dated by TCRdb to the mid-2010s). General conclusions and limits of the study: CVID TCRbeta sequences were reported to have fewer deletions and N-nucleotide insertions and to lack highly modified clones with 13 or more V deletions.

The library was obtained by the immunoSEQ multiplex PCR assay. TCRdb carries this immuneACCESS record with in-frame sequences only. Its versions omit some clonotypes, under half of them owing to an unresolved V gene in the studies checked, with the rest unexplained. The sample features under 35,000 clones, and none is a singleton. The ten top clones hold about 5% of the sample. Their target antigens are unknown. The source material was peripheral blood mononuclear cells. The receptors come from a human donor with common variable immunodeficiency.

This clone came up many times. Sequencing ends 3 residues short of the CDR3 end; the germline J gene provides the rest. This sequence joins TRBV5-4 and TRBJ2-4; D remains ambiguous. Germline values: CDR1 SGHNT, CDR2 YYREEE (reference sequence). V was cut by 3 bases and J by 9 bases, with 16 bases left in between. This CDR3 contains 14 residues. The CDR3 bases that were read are TGTGCCAGCAGCTCCTATGAGTTTGGCGGCATT. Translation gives CASSSYEFGGI. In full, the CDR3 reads CASSSYEFGGIQYF.

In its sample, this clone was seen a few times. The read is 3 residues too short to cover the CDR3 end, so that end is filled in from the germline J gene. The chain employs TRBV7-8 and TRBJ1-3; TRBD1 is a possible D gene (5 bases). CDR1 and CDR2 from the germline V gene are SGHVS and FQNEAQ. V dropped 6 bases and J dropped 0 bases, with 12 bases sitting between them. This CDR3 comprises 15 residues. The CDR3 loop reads CASSSDSISGNTIYF. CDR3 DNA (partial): TGTGCCAGCAGTTCCGACAGCATCTCTGGAAACACC.

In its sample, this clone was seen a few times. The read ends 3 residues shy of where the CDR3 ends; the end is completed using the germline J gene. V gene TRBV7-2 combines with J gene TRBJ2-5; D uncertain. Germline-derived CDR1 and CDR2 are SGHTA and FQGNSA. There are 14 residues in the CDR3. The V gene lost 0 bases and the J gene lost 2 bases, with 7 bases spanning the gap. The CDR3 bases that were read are TGTGCCAGCAGCTTAGCGTTCGGGCAAGAGACC. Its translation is CASSLAFGQET. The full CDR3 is CASSLAFGQETQYF.

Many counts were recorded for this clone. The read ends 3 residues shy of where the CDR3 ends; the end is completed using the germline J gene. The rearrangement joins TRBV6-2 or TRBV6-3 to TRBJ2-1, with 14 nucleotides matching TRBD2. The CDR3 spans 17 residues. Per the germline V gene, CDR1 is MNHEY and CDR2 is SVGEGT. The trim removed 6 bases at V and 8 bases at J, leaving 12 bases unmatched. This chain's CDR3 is CASSNPRTSGGLDEQFF. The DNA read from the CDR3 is TGTGCCAGCAGCAACCCCAGGACTAGCGGGGGGTTGGATGAG.

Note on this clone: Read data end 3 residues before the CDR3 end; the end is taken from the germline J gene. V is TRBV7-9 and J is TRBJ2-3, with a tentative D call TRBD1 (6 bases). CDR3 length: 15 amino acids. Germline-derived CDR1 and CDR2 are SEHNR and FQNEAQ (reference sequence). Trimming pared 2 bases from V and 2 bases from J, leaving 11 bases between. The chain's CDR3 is CASSLMGHLTDTQYF. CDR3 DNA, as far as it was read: TGTGCCAGCAGCTTAATGGGACACCTCACAGATACG.

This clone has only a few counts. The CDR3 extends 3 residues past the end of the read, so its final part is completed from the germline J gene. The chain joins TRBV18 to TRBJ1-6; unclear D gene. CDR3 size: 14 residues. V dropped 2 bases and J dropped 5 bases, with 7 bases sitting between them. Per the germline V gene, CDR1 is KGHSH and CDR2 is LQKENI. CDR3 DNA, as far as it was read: TGTGCCAGCTCACCAGGGCCCGATAATTCACCC. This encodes CASSPGPDNSP. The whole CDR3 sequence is CASSPGPDNSPLHF.

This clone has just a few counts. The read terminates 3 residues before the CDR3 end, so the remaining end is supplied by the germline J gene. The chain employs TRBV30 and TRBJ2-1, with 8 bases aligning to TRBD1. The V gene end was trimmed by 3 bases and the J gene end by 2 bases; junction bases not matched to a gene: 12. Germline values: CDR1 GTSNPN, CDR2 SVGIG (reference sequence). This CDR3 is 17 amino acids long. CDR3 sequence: CAWSKMGDRRTYNEQFF. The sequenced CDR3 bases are TGTGCCTGGAGCAAAATGGGGGACAGGAGGACCTACAATGAG.

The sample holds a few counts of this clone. Here the CDR3 reads CASSGVSASTDTQYF. Partial CDR3 DNA: TGTGCCAGCAGTGGGGTAAGCGCCAGCACAGATACG. The chain uses TRBV2 and TRBJ2-3; D gene unclear. With the read ending 3 residues before the CDR3 end, the germline J gene is used to fill in that end. V was clipped by 4 bases and J by 0 bases, with 11 bases between them. CDR1 and CDR2 (germline): SNHLY, FYNNEI. The CDR3 is 15 amino acids.